The T cell receptor (beta chain) described here comes from a study of human T cells and chemical hapten exposure. In TCRdb, the RACE reads were re-called with MiXCR into one record per CDR3 protein. The sample lists 340,000 or so distinct CDR3 sequences; around 7% were seen once. This CDR3 has 13 residues. From germline, CDR1 is SNHLY and CDR2 FYNNEI. The V and J ends lost 10 bases and 2 bases, in that order; junction bases with no gene match: 7. Described time point: patch test 1, 2 weeks after DPC sensitization. The treatment denotes: therapeutic diphenylcyclopropenone sensitization with weekly scalp DPC.

The chain carries TRBV2 and TRBJ2-7; 8 bases fit TRBD2. This receptor was obtained from a woman aged 18-29 years with alopecia areata. Some clones in this sample may be carry-over from other donors' samples. Source: whole blood, taken in connection with sensitization to the hapten diphenylcyclopropenone (DPC). The CDR3, as DNA: TGTGCCACCCCCGGGGGGGCAGCCTACGAGCAGTACTTC. Its translation is CATPGGAAYEQYF.